This T cell receptor (beta chain) was profiled in a study of CD8+CD57+ T cells in acquired aplastic anemia listed by TCRdb under 2018. Background for the entire study: On average, sorted CD4+ and CD8+ cells yielded 3.2 ug of extracted DNA, with a range of roughly 0.19 to 27.4 ug. CD8+CD57+ expansion was defined as a frequency above the mean frequency observed in healthy subjects. Study-wide findings and limitations: Twenty-nine CD8+ CDR3 sequences were found in both patients and controls but appeared to be highly expressed in patients and within the immunodominant clones of the patients. Patients and healthy controls showed no significant difference in CD8+ Simpson's diversity (P=0.060).

The germline V gene (reference sequence) provides CDR1 MNHEY and CDR2 SMNVEV. Trimming removed 6 bases from V and 2 bases from J; the gene matches leave 3 bases unexplained. The CDR3 holds 15 amino acids from the cysteine to the phenylalanine. CDR3 DNA only is kept here, 45 bases in frame from base 1. Points on this clonotype: Its antigen remains undetermined. Qualities for individual bases were not recorded, and no much larger clone is one base off.

Genomic DNA was used as template for profiling of TCR beta VDJ combinations and CDR3 sequences. An Illumina HiSeq 2000 was the platform used for TCR repertoire sequencing. Per the authors' processing: TRBV/TRBJ rearrangement plots, CDR3 size and DJ length profiles, and Simpson's diversity index were used to assess repertoires. The most abundant DNA sequence in the deep sequencing data was defined as the immunodominant clone. CDR3 amino acid sequences were screened for sharing across subjects and compared with published repertoires and the VDJdb database. TCRdb redid the processing of the public reads, applying fastp at Q25 and MiXCR, and retained in-frame beta chains. Here each entry gathers all rows of one CDR3 protein and keeps the most common genes and DNA. TCRdb's processing, not the authors', yielded these V and J calls. This sample comprises about 250,000 distinct CDR3 sequences, around half of them detected only once. Roughly 8% of the sample lies in the top ten.

Expansion of CD8+CD57+ cells had been shown by flow cytometry in the patients chosen for sequencing. Severe acquired aplastic anemia was diagnosed in all patients according to International Study of Aplastic Anemia and Agranulocytosis and Camitta criteria. Patients had received no therapy at the time of blood sampling. In this study, sorted CD4+ and CD8+ T cells from the blood of healthy subjects and of severe aplastic anemia patients had their TCR repertoires deep-sequenced. In the USA, patient enrollment took place under clinicaltrials.gov protocols 00001620, 01623167, 00001397, 00071045, 00081523 and 00961064. Ficoll-Paque density gradient centrifugation was used to isolate peripheral blood mononuclear cells. Before DNA was extracted, CD4+ and CD8+ T cells were sorted using either FACS or magnetic beads.

Recombination joined TRBV27 with TRBJ1-3, with TRBD1 matching 11 junction bases. Sequencing input: sorted CD4+, CD8+, or CD8+CD57+ T cells (not recorded which) from PBMCs. The clonotype comes from a human donor with aplastic anemia. The DNA is TGTGCCAGCAGCCTGGGACAGGGGGCTGGAAACACCATATATTTT. Its protein product is CASSLGQGAGNTIYF.